Presented here are 26 T cell receptor beta chains from one specimen sequenced in a study of siplizumab effects on memory and regulatory T cells. The assay was immunoSEQ multiplex PCR, and TCRdb's table has in-frame clones only and misses some. The repertoire has approximately 94,000 clones, roughly 95% of them found once; the top ten carry 0.025% to 0.035%. Sequencing was done on a sample of naive CD4+ T cells sorted from blood. The receptor set was obtained from a human donor in good health.

The CDR3 loop is CASSIGWDNTEAFF. The CDR3 DNA reads as TGTGCCAGTAGTATCGGTTGGGATAACACTGAAGCTTTCTTT. This chain connects TRBV19 to TRBJ1-1, with D unresolved. Germline loops: CDR1 LNHDA, CDR2 SQIVND (reference sequence). The V end lost 3 bases, the J end lost 2 bases, and 10 bases lay between the germline ends. The CDR3 has 14 residues.

V gene TRBV14 combines with J gene TRBJ2-5; 7 bases agree with TRBD1. With the DNA end fitting TRBJ2-7 better, the J assignment may be wrong. Germline loops: CDR1 SGHDN, CDR2 FVKESK. This CDR3 is built from 15 residues. This CDR3 is CASSQDMGQWNEQYF. CDR3 in DNA: TGTGCCAGCAGCCAAGATATGGGACAGTGGAACGAGCAGTACTTC.

The V call is TRBV28, the J call TRBJ1-5; D is uncertain. V lost 3 bases, J lost 11 bases, and 14 bases lay in between. CDR1 and CDR2 from the germline V gene are MDHEN and SYDVKM. The CDR3 totals 13 residues. CDR3 DNA: TGTGCCAGCAGTTTCCCCCCTATTGAAGCCCAGCATTTT. It yields the protein CASSFPPIEAQHF.

This sequence joins TRBV6-5 and TRBJ1-4; TRBD1 matches at 7 bases. This CDR3 region has 14 residues. Germline lookup yields CDR1 MNHEY and CDR2 SVGAGI. J lost 5 bases, V lost 9 bases, and 9 bases had no gene match. The CDR3 nucleotides are TGTGCCAGTACTGACAGGGACATAAATGAAAAACTGTTTTTT. Amino acids: CASTDRDINEKLFF.

This chain connects TRBV2 to TRBJ1-2; D possibly corresponds to TRBD1 (6 bases). Germline V CDR1 and CDR2: SNHLY, FYNNEI. V lost 4 bases, J lost 8 bases, and 17 bases lay in between. The CDR3 is 14 residues long. In DNA, the CDR3 is TGTGCCAGCAGTGGGGACACTTCGTCGGGCGGCTACACCTTC. The encoded protein is CASSGDTSSGGYTF.

The rearrangement links TRBV14 to TRBJ2-3; 8 bases are shared with TRBD2. With V trimmed by 0 bases and J by 2 bases, 10 bases remained unmatched. This CDR3 comprises 18 residues. CDR1 is SGHDN and CDR2 is FVKESK in the germline V gene. CDR3 nucleotides: TGTGCCAGCAGCCAAGATTCCTTAGGGCGGGGGGACACAGATACGCAGTATTTT. This encodes CASSQDSLGRGDTDTQYF.

The chain employs TRBV19 and TRBJ1-4; D possibly corresponds to TRBD1 (6 bases). V lost 4 bases and J lost 5, with 14 bases in between. The CDR3 covers 15 residues. Germline V gene data show CDR1 as LNHDA and CDR2 as SQIVND (reference sequence). The CDR3 region has the DNA TGTGCCAGTAGTACGAAACAGGGATTAAATGAAAAACTGTTTTTT. The encoded protein is CASSTKQGLNEKLFF.

V is TRBV6-1 and J is TRBJ1-1; unclear D gene. The CDR3 is made up of 15 amino acids. V was clipped by 2 bases and J by 0 bases, with 10 bases between them. Per germline, CDR1 MNHNS and CDR2 SASEGT. In DNA, the CDR3 is TGTGCCAGCAGTGAAATAGAGGAAATGAACACTGAAGCTTTCTTT. Translation gives CASSEIEEMNTEAFF.

This chain joins TRBV6-5 and TRBJ1-2; possibly TRBD1 for D (5 bases). CDR3 length: 14 amino acids. Trimming shortened V by 3 bases and J by 4 bases, and 12 bases separated the two germline ends. Germline V gene sequence: CDR1 MNHEY, CDR2 SVGAGI. The CDR3 sequence is CASSYRGAPYGYTF. In DNA, the CDR3 is TGTGCCAGCAGTTATCGAGGGGCTCCCTATGGCTACACCTTC.

This clone came up once. The chain joins TRBV4-2 to TRBJ2-1; the match to TRBD1 covers 8 bases. Trimming removed 0 bases from V and 6 bases from J; junction bases left unmatched: 7. CDR3 length equals 16 residues. Looked up from germline, CDR1 is LGHNA and CDR2 is YNFKEQ. CDR3 nucleotide sequence: TGTGCCAGCAGCCAAGATCGACAGGGGTTCGGCAATGAGCAGTTCTTC. This sequence encodes CASSQDRQGFGNEQFF.

V and J are TRBV9 and TRBJ2-3; no definite D call. The CDR3 runs 15 residues. CDR1 and CDR2 (germline): SGDLS, YYNGEE. V was trimmed by 2 bases and J by 0 bases, leaving 10 bases between them. The CDR3 coding sequence is TGTGCCAGCAGCGTTGACCCGAGAAGCACAGATACGCAGTATTTT. It codes for CASSVDPRSTDTQYF.

The rearrangement joins TRBV5-1 to TRBJ1-3, with D tentatively TRBD1 (6 bases). The V end lost 1 base, the J end lost 2 bases, and 10 bases lay between the germline ends. Germline V gene lookup returns CDR1 SGHRS and CDR2 YFSETQ. The CDR3 runs 15 residues. CDR3 DNA sequence: TGCGCCAGCAGCTTGACCCCAGGGGCTGGAAACACCATATATTTT. It codes for CASSLTPGAGNTIYF.

The chain combines TRBV7-2 with TRBJ2-1, with D possibly called TRBD1 or TRBD2 (5 bases each). CDR1 is SGHTA, CDR2 FQGNSA, per germline. The V and J ends lost 5 bases and 0 bases respectively, with 11 bases between them. The CDR3 contains 15 residues. The CDR3 DNA is TGTGCCAGCAGCCTCGGGGCCGGCTCCTACAATGAGCAGTTCTTC. Amino acid sequence: CASSLGAGSYNEQFF.

V and J are TRBV18 and TRBJ2-6; 11 bases are shared with TRBD2. Germline V gives CDR1 KGHSH, CDR2 LQKENI. This CDR3 is built from 17 residues. The J segment lost 0 bases and the V segment lost 5 bases, leaving 3 bases of the junction unmatched. The CDR3 region has the DNA TGTGCCAGCTCAACTAGCGGGGGCGTCTCTGGGGCCAACGTCCTGACTTTC. This sequence encodes CASSTSGGVSGANVLTF. Filled out from reference TRBV18 and TRBJ2-6, the complete variable domain reads NAGVMQNPRHLVRRRGQEARLRCSPMKGHSHVYWYRQLPEEGLKFMVYLQKENIIDESGMPKERFSAEFPKEGPSILRIQQVVRGDSAAYFCASSTSGGVSGANVLTFGAGSRLTVL.

J is TRBJ2-7 and V is TRBV5-1, with D maybe TRBD1 (7 bases). CDR1 and CDR2 (germline): SGHRS, YFSETQ. The CDR3 extends over 16 amino acids. Deletions cut 3 bases from V and 4 bases from J, with 20 bases between. This chain's CDR3 is CASSSTGTGRGYEQYF. CDR3 nucleotides: TGCGCCAGCAGCTCAACAGGGACTGGCAGGGGGTACGAGCAGTACTTC.

The chain links TRBV18 to TRBJ1-3; D ambiguous. This CDR3 contains 18 residues. Germline values: CDR1 KGHSH, CDR2 LQKENI. V was trimmed by 2 bases and J by 0 bases, leaving 17 bases between them. The CDR3 sequence is CASSPVRASLSSGNTIYF. The CDR3 DNA reads as TGTGCCAGCTCACCAGTTAGGGCCAGCCTGAGCTCTGGAAACACCATATATTTT.

The CDR3 protein is CASSDSSRTEAFF. DNA for the CDR3: TGTGCCAGTAGCGACTCTAGCAGGACTGAAGCTTTCTTT. V gene TRBV19 combines with J gene TRBJ1-1; D not certain. V gave up 6 bases and J gave up 5 bases, with 13 bases separating them. Germline loops: CDR1 LNHDA, CDR2 SQIVND (reference sequence). This CDR3 contains 13 residues.

In this sample, this clone turned up a few times. This rearrangement joins TRBV2 to TRBJ1-5, with D uncertain. Germline V CDR1 and CDR2: SNHLY, FYNNEI. CDR3 size: 11 residues. V was trimmed by 0 bases and J by 9 bases, leaving 3 bases between them. The CDR3 sequence is CASSEAGPQHF. The CDR3 DNA reads as TGTGCCAGCAGTGAAGCTGGGCCCCAGCATTTT.

This chain uses TRBV4-2 with TRBJ1-5, with unresolved D. Germline V gives CDR1 LGHNA, CDR2 YNFKEQ. V dropped 2 bases and J dropped 0 bases, with 5 bases sitting between them. This CDR3 comprises 14 residues. The CDR3 bases are TGTGCCAGCAGCCAACTTGATAGCAATCAGCCCCAGCATTTT. Translation gives CASSQLDSNQPQHF.

The chain combines TRBV18 with TRBJ2-5; 7 nucleotides line up with TRBD1. J was trimmed by 5 bases and V by 7 bases; bases with no gene match: 10. The germline V gene encodes CDR1 KGHSH and CDR2 LQKENI. The CDR3 consists of 14 residues. CDR3 protein: CASFGQASGETQYF. CDR3 DNA sequence: TGTGCCAGCTTCGGACAGGCCTCGGGGGAGACCCAGTACTTC.

A single count supports this clone. The CDR3 sequence is CASSIEEGRSYEQYF. In DNA, the CDR3 is TGTGCCAGTAGTATTGAGGAGGGCCGCTCCTACGAGCAGTACTTC. J is TRBJ2-7 and V is TRBV19, with a possible D match to TRBD2 (6 bases). CDR1 and CDR2 (germline): LNHDA, SQIVND (reference sequence). Deletions cut 3 bases from V and 0 bases from J, with 12 bases between. This CDR3 region has 15 residues. The full variable domain, rest sourced from reference TRBV19 and TRBJ2-7, is DGGITQSPKYLFRKEGQNVTLSCEQNLNHDAMYWYRQDPGQGLRLIYYSQIVNDFQKGDIAEGYSVSREKKESFPLTVTSAQKNPTAFYLCASSIEEGRSYEQYFGPGTRLTVT.

The CDR3 is CASMRGQGHTEAFF. The CDR3 region has the DNA TGTGCCAGTATGCGGGGACAGGGGCACACTGAAGCTTTCTTT. The rearrangement links TRBV19 to TRBJ1-1, with 10 nucleotides matching TRBD1. The CDR3 consists of 14 residues. Germline CDR1 and CDR2: LNHDA and SQIVND (reference sequence). V lost 7 bases, J lost 3 bases, and 5 bases stayed unmatched.

V gene TRBV25-1 combines with J gene TRBJ1-6; 7 bases match TRBD1. The CDR3 extends over 15 amino acids. Germline V gene lookup returns CDR1 MGHDK and CDR2 SYGVNS. V lost 1 base to trimming and J lost 10 bases; unmatched junction nucleotides: 7. Here the CDR3 reads CASSELPGGTSPLHF. CDR3 nucleotide sequence: TGTGCCAGCAGTGAATTGCCAGGGGGGACGTCACCCCTCCACTTT.

The J gene is TRBJ2-3, the V gene TRBV5-1, with TRBD1 identical over 7 bases. Germline V CDR1 and CDR2: SGHRS, YFSETQ. The length of the CDR3 is 15 residues. J lost 0 bases, V lost 2 bases, and 3 bases had no gene match. CDR3 DNA: TGCGCCAGCAGCTTACAGACAGGGAGCACAGATACGCAGTATTTT. This gives the protein CASSLQTGSTDTQYF.

The chain uses TRBV7-9 and TRBJ2-7, with TRBD1 as a possible D gene (5 bases). Germline CDR1 is SEHNR and CDR2 is FQNEAQ (reference sequence). The CDR3 loop spans 15 amino acids. The V end was cut by 2 bases, the J end by 9 bases, with 20 bases between. The CDR3 DNA sequence: TGTGCCAGCAGCTTAAGGATCGGTTCACAGGACGGGCAGTACTTC. Translated, it gives CASSLRIGSQDGQYF.

J is TRBJ2-6 and V is TRBV5-1; no reliable D call. From germline, CDR1 is SGHRS and CDR2 YFSETQ. CDR3 length equals 18 residues. Trimming stripped 3 bases from V and 2 bases from J, with 18 bases between. DNA for the CDR3: TGCGCCAGCAGCTCTTTTGGCGAGAGCTTAGCTGGGGCCAACGTCCTGACTTTC. This encodes CASSSFGESLAGANVLTF.